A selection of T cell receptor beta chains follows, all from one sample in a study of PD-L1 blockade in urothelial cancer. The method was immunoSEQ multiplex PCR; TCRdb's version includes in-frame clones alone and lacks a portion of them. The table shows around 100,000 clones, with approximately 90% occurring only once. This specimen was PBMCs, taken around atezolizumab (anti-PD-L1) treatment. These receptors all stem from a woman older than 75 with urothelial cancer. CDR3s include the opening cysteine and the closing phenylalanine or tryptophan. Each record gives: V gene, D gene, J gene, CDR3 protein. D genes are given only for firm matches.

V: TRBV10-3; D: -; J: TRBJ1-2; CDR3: CAISESGGGYGYTF
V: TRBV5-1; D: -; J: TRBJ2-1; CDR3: CASSLVLSGEQFF
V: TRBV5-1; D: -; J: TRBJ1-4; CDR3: CASSLARGSGEKLFF
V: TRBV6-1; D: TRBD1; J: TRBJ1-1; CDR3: CASSEALHIGTGMSEAFF
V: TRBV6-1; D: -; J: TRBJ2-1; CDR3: CASSMDGNPGNEQFF
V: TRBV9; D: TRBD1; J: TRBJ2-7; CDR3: CASSVGGQGMGEQYF
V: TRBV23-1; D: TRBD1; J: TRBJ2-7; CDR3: CASSHRTGEKTYEQYF
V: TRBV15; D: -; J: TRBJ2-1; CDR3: CATSRDRDYTNEQFF
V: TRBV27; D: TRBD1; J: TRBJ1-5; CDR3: CASSFTAGDRGKNQPQHF
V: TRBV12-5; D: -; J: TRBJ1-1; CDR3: CASGGDTEAFF
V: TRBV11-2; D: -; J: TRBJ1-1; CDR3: CASSLVWGVNTEAFF
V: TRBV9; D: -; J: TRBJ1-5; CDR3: CASSLLGGYGQPQHF
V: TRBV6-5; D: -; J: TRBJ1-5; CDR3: CASQSRGLGPQHF
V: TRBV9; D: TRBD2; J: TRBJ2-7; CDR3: CASSVGGRAPYEQYF
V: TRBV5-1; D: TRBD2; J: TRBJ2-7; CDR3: CASSPPGVAGLEQYF
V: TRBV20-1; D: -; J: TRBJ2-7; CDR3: CSARGYEQYF
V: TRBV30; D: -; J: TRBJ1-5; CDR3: CAWSGTNLNQPQHF
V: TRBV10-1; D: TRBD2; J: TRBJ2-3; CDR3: CASSESQAGGPDTQYF
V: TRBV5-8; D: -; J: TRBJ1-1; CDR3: CASSLATGLGDAFF
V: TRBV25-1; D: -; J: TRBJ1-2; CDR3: CASRGGRGAFTF
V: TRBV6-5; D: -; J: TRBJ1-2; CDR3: CASSRAGPGGYTF
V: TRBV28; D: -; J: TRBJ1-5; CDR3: CASSFSGLINQPQHF
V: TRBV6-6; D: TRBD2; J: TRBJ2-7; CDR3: CASRPGLGQSNEQYF
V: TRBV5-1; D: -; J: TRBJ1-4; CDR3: CASSLALGGVSTATNEKLFF
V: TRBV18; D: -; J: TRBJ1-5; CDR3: CASSPTGPNQPQHF
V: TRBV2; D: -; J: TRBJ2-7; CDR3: CASSESGDYEQYF
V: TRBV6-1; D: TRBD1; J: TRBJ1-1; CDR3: CAIWGQSNTEAFF
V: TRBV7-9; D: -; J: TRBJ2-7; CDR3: CASSLAAGDHEQYF